The next 2 T cell receptor beta chains were all read from a single sample in a study of T-cell memory formation after mild COVID-19. Using its own MiXCR run on the 5' RACE reads, TCRdb lists one record per CDR3 protein. The sample gives 150,000 or so distinct CDR3 sequences, more than 12% of which show up once; around 14% is in the top ten. Sequencing was carried out using PBMCs or a T cell subset sorted from them (not recorded which). These receptor sequences come from an adult woman who had mild COVID-19 (a few samples of this study predate the infection). Cell type and time point are not known.

In DNA, the CDR3 is TGTGCCAGCAGCCCCCCTGGGGGTCACGAGCAGTACTTC. Residues: CASSPPGGHEQYF. The chain couples TRBV7-8 to TRBJ2-7; either TRBD1 or TRBD2 may supply D (5 bases each). The germline gives CDR1 SGHVS, CDR2 FQNEAQ. The CDR3 runs to 13 residues. V lost 5 bases and J lost 5, with 13 bases in between.

In this sample, this clonotype turned up a few times. This chain links TRBV6-5 with TRBJ1-1; D perhaps matches TRBD1 (5 bases). The V end lost 0 bases, the J end lost 6 bases, and 14 bases lay between the germline ends. CDR3 length: 15 amino acids. Germline values: CDR1 MNHEY, CDR2 SVGAGI. CDR3 in DNA: TGTGCCAGCAGTTACTCTGGCAGGGCCCTCGCTGAAGCTTTCTTT. Amino acids: CASSYSGRALAEAFF.